A single sample is the source of the 2 T cell receptor beta chains below, sequenced in a study of blood T cells in healthy people across ages. The authors ran a second PCR of about 6 to 11 cycles using a sample-barcoded 5' primer and a J-beta primer mix. TCRdb redid the calling of the 5' RACE reads with MiXCR, one entry per CDR3 protein. The table includes approximately 680,000 distinct CDR3 sequences, less than 40% detected once. The specimen was blood. The source of these receptors is a woman aged 80 or over in good health.

This rearrangement joins TRBV6-6 to TRBJ2-2; D is perhaps TRBD2 (7 bases). V lost 0 bases, J lost 4 bases, and 12 bases lay in between. This CDR3 has 16 amino acids. Germline CDR1 reads MNHNY; CDR2 reads SVGAGI (reference sequence). This CDR3 is CASSYSGGRVTGELFF. CDR3 DNA: TGTGCCAGCAGTTACTCGGGGGGGCGCGTCACCGGGGAGCTGTTTTTT.

The genes are TRBV5-1 and TRBJ1-1; unclear D gene. V lost 6 bases and J 4 bases, leaving 16 bases between the germline ends. Germline V gene data show CDR1 as SGHRS and CDR2 as YFSETQ. The length of the CDR3 is 14 residues. The CDR3 loop is CASNPGLSGTEAFF. CDR3 nucleotides: TGCGCCAGCAATCCGGGCCTTAGTGGCACTGAAGCTTTCTTT.